The 16 T cell receptor beta chains below were found in one sample sequenced in a study of blood T cell repertoires in COVID-19. The method was immunoSEQ multiplex PCR; TCRdb's version includes in-frame clones alone and lacks a portion of them. The sample carries approximately 58,000 clones, roughly 84% recorded once. Sequencing used peripheral blood. These receptors all stem from a woman in her fifties or sixties with acute or convalescent COVID-19.

Turning to this clone: A junction boundary mismatches the germline segment, possibly from a read error. The rearrangement uses TRBV7-2 and TRBJ1-2; TRBD1 might be the D (5 bases). Per the germline V gene, CDR1 is SGHTA and CDR2 is FQGNSA. The CDR3 sequence is 18 residues long. The CDR3 DNA sequence: TGTGCCAGCATCTTATCACCGGGACGGGAGTTAGCTAACTATGGCTACACCTTC. Protein product: CASILSPGRELANYGYTF. The full variable domain, its missing parts supplied by reference TRBV7-2 and TRBJ1-2, is GAGVSQSPSNKVTEKGKDVELRCDPISGHTALYWYRQSLGQGLEFLIYFQGNSAPDKSGLPSDRFSAERTGGSVSTLTIQRTQQEDSAVYLCASILSPGRELANYGYTFGSGTRLTVV.

In this sample, this clone turned up a few times. CDR3 sequence reads: CASSQSRGDWAPFTLHF. As DNA, the CDR3 is TGCGCCAGCAGTCAATCGCGGGGGGATTGGGCCCCATTCACCCTCCACTTT. This chain uses TRBV23-1 with TRBJ1-6, with a tentative D call TRBD1 (5 bases). TRBV23-1 is marked as an open reading frame, function uncertain. Trimming cost V 0 bases and J 14 bases, with 23 bases left between them. The CDR3 totals 17 residues.

The chain is built from TRBV5-5 and TRBJ1-1, with D unresolved. V lost 4 bases and J lost 5, with 21 bases in between. The CDR3 consists of 16 residues. Germline loops: CDR1 SGHKS, CDR2 YYEKEE (reference sequence). The CDR3: CASSKEMAPSGTEAFF. The CDR3 DNA follows: TGTGCCAGCAGCAAAGAAATGGCCCCCTCGGGGACTGAAGCTTTCTTT.

V is TRBV3-1 (or the pseudogene TRBV3-2) and J is TRBJ1-1; D gene uncertain. The CDR3 length is 15 residues. The germline V and J ends were trimmed by 1 base and 1 base, with 10 bases remaining between them. CDR1 LGHDT and CDR2 YNNKEL come from the germline V gene (reference sequence). CDR3: CASSQVRGGNTEAFF. CDR3 coding DNA: TGTGCCAGCAGCCAAGTCCGGGGAGGGAACACTGAAGCTTTCTTT.

V usage is TRBV27 and J usage is TRBJ1-4, with TRBD1 as a possible D gene (6 bases). V dropped 2 bases and J dropped 7 bases, with 8 bases sitting between them. The CDR3 covers 13 residues. Germline V gives CDR1 MNHEY, CDR2 SMNVEV (reference sequence). The CDR3 DNA sequence: TGTGCCAGCAGTTTACAGGGGAGTGAAAAACTGTTTTTT. As protein: CASSLQGSEKLFF.

CDR3 in DNA: TGTGCCAGCGGCCGGACAGGGGGAGATGGAAACACCATATATTTT. Translating gives CASGRTGGDGNTIYF. The gene calls are TRBV6-5 and TRBJ1-3; 10 positions agree with TRBD1. The CDR3 length is 15 residues. The junction had 7 bases not matched to a gene; V was cut back by 8 bases and J by 3 bases. Germline V CDR1 and CDR2: MNHEY, SVGAGI.

Details on this clone: Other nucleotide sequences in the sample specify the same CDR3. The chain links TRBV19 to TRBJ2-3, with unresolved D. This CDR3 contains 14 residues. CDR1 is LNHDA and CDR2 is SQIVND in the germline V gene (reference sequence). Trimming left V 4 bases short and J 2 bases short, with 10 bases between. Here the CDR3 DNA reads TGTGCCAGTAGTAGACTTGAGACCACAGATACGCAGTATTTT. Residues: CASSRLETTDTQYF. Full variable domain (rest looked up from reference TRBV19 and TRBJ2-3): DGGITQSPKYLFRKEGQNVTLSCEQNLNHDAMYWYRQDPGQGLRLIYYSQIVNDFQKGDIAEGYSVSREKKESFPLTVTSAQKNPTAFYLCASSRLETTDTQYFGPGTRLTVL.

A word on this clone: A much larger clonotype is one base distant, so this may be a read error. The chain recombines TRBV7-8 with TRBJ2-7; 10 nucleotides line up with TRBD2. In germline, CDR1 is SGHVS, CDR2 FQNEAQ. The CDR3 is made up of 15 amino acids. Unmatched junction bases numbered 3, after V lost 1 base and J lost 3 bases. CDR3 nucleotide sequence: TGTGCCAGCAGCTTAGGGGCTAGCGGGGGCTACGAGCAGTACTTC. Residues: CASSLGASGGYEQYF.

This clone was seen just once. V gene TRBV2 combines with J gene TRBJ1-2; D may be TRBD1 (6 bases). V was pared by 1 base and J by 4 bases, with 10 bases between. This CDR3 is 14 amino acids long. From germline, CDR1 is SNHLY and CDR2 FYNNEI. The CDR3, as DNA: TGTGCCAGCAGTGAAGTGCAACAGGGCTATGGCTACACCTTC. Protein sequence: CASSEVQQGYGYTF.

The V call is TRBV9, the J call TRBJ2-3; 9 bases agree with TRBD2. V was clipped by 0 bases and J by 8 bases; unmatched bases: 10. Germline V gene data show CDR1 as SGDLS and CDR2 as YYNGEE. The CDR3 covers 16 residues. The CDR3 loop is CASSVAKASGDGTQYF. Here the CDR3 DNA reads TGTGCCAGCAGCGTAGCTAAGGCTAGCGGGGACGGTACGCAGTATTTT.

This chain connects TRBV7-2 to TRBJ2-1, with D perhaps matching TRBD2 (6 bases). The CDR3 length is 15 residues. Deletions cut 5 bases from V and 9 bases from J, with 20 bases between. Germline CDR1 is SGHTA and CDR2 is FQGNSA. The CDR3 loop reads CASSPGLGAGGEQFF. As DNA, the CDR3 is TGTGCCAGCAGCCCGGGACTCGGGGCCGGGGGTGAGCAGTTCTTC.

The rearrangement links TRBV6-5 to TRBJ1-1; possible D gene TRBD1, 5 bases. The CDR3 has 15 amino acids. Germline values: CDR1 MNHEY, CDR2 SVGAGI. The germline V and J ends were trimmed by 7 bases and 0 bases, with 15 bases remaining between them. CDR3 residues: CASKRQIQVNTEAFF. CDR3 DNA: TGTGCCAGCAAGAGACAGATCCAGGTGAACACTGAAGCTTTCTTT.

This rearrangement joins TRBV27 to TRBJ1-5; 7 positions agree with TRBD1. V gave up 0 bases and J gave up 5 bases; unmatched junction bases: 7. This CDR3 spans 16 amino acids. Germline V gene sequence: CDR1 MNHEY, CDR2 SMNVEV (reference sequence). The CDR3 DNA reads as TGTGCCAGCAGTTTATCAGGGGGCGCGTTTCATCAGCCCCAGCATTTT. This gives the protein CASSLSGGAFHQPQHF.

In this sample, this clone turned up once. In DNA, the CDR3 is TGTGCCACCAGCAGGGGACAGGGGGAATACAATGAGCAGTTCTTC. It specifies CATSRGQGEYNEQFF. The V and J genes are TRBV15 and TRBJ2-1; 11 bases map to TRBD1. The CDR3 is made up of 15 amino acids. Germline lookup yields CDR1 LNHNV and CDR2 YYDKDF (reference sequence). J lost 4 bases, V lost 3 bases, and 2 bases had no gene match.

The gene calls are TRBV21-1 and TRBJ1-5; the table's D call TRBD1 went unverified against the DNA. TRBV21-1 is recorded as a pseudogene. The CDR3 is made up of 18 amino acids. CDR3 nucleotides: TGTGCCAGCAGCGAGCCCCCCCGGCACAGGGGTAGCAATCAGCCCCAGCATTTT. Protein product: CASSEPPRHRGSNQPQHF.

This clone was seen a few times. In DNA form, the CDR3 reads TGTGCCAGCAGTCGGGACAGGGGAATTTATGGCTACACCTTC. As protein: CASSRDRGIYGYTF. The J gene is TRBJ1-2, the V gene TRBV6-5, with 10 bases aligning to TRBD1. This CDR3 region has 14 residues. V trimming: 5 bases; J trimming: 5 bases; junction bases outside the gene matches: 5. Germline assignment: CDR1 MNHEY and CDR2 SVGAGI.